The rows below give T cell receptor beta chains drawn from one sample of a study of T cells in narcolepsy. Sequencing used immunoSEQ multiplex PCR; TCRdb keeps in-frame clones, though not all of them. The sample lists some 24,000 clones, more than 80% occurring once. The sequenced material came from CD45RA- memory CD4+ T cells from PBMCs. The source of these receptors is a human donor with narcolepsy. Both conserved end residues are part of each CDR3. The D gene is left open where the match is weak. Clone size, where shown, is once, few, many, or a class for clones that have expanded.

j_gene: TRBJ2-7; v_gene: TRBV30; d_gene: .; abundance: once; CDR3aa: CAWSLPQRASSYEQYF; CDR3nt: TGTGCCTGGAGCCTCCCTCAGCGGGCGAGCTCCTACGAGCAGTACTTC
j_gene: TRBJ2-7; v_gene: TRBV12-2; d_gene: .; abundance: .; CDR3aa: CASRRPGLAENTPSYEQYF; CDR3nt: TGTGCAAGTCGCCGACCGGGACTAGCGGAAAATACACCCTCCTACGAGCAGTACTTC
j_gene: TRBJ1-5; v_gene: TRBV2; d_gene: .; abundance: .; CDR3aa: CASKSGEGNQPQHF; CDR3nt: TGTGCCAGCAAGTCAGGGGAAGGCAATCAGCCCCAGCATTTT
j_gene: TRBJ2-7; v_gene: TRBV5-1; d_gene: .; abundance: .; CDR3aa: CASSSAGSSSEQYF; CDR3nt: TGCGCCAGCAGCTCCGCCGGGTCGAGTTCCGAGCAGTACTTC
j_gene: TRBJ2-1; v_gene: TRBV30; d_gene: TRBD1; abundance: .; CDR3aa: CAFQQGATYNEQFF; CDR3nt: TGTGCCTTCCAACAGGGGGCCACCTACAATGAGCAGTTCTTC
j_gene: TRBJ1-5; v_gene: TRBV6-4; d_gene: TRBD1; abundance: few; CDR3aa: CASSAVTGVNSNQPQHF; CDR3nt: TGTGCCAGCAGTGCCGTGACAGGGGTCAATAGCAATCAGCCCCAGCATTTT
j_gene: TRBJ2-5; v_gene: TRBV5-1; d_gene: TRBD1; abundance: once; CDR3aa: CASRIGQGGETQYF; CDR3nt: TGCGCCAGCAGGATCGGACAGGGCGGAGAGACCCAGTACTTC
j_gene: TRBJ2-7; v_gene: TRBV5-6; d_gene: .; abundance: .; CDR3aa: CASSSVTSRPYEQYF; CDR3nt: TGTGCCAGCAGCTCCGTAACTAGCCGTCCCTACGAGCAGTACTTC
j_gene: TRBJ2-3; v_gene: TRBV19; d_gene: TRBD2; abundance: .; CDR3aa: CASSTGGGRGTDTQYF; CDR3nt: TGTGCCAGTTCAACGGGAGGCGGTAGGGGAACAGATACGCAGTATTTT
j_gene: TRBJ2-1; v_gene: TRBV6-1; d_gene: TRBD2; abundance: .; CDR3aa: CASIRDYYNEQFF; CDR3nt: TGTGCCAGCATCCGGGACTACTACAATGAGCAGTTCTTC
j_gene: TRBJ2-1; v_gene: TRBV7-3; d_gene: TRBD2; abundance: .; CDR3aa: CASSLFRLAGGNNEQFF; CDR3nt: TGTGCCAGCAGCTTGTTCCGACTAGCGGGGGGAAACAATGAGCAGTTCTTC
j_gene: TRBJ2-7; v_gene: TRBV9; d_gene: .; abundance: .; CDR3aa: CASSPRLSSYEQYF; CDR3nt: TGTGCCAGCAGCCCCCGTTTAAGCTCGTACGAGCAGTACTTC
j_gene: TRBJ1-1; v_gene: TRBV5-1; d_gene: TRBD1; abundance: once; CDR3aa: CASSLGQGATEAFF; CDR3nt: TGCGCCAGCAGCTTAGGACAGGGGGCCACTGAAGCTTTCTTT
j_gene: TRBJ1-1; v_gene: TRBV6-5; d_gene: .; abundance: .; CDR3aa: CASSSYDTEAFF; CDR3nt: TGTGCCAGCAGTTCCTACGACACTGAAGCTTTCTTT
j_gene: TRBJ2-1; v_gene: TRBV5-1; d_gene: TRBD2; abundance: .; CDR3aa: CASSPGLAAGHNEQFF; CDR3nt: TGCGCCAGCAGCCCGGGACTAGCGGCAGGGCACAATGAGCAGTTCTTC
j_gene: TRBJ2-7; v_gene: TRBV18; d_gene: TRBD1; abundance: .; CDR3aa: CASSPTAGGRSYEQYF; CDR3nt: TGTGCCAGCTCACCAACAGCAGGGGGTCGCTCCTACGAGCAGTACTTC
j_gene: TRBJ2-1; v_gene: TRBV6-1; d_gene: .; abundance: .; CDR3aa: CASNLESWNEQFF; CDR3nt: TGTGCCAGCAATCTGGAGTCTTGGAATGAGCAGTTCTTC
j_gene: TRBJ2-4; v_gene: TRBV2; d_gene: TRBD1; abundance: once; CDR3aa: CAGQTGNIQYF; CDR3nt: TGTGCGGGACAGACCGGGAACATTCAGTACTTC
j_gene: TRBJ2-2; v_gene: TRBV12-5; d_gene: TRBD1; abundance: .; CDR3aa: CATLGQDLNTGELFF; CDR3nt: TGTGCTACCCTCGGACAGGACCTTAACACCGGGGAGCTGTTTTTT
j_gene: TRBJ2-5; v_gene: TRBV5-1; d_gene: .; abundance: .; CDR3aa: CASSSRQVTKETQYF; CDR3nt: TGCGCCAGCAGCTCCCGACAGGTAACCAAAGAGACCCAGTACTTC
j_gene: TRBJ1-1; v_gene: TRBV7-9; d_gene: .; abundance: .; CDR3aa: CASSLAGQQNTEAFF; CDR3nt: TGTGCCAGCAGCTTAGCGGGCCAGCAGAACACTGAAGCTTTCTTT
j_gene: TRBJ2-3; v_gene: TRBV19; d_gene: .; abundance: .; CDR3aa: CASSMGGTDTQYF; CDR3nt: TGTGCCAGTAGTATGGGCGGCACAGATACGCAGTATTTT
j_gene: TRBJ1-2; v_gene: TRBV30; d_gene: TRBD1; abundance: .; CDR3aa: CAWSFSTGANYGYTF; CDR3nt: TGTGCCTGGAGTTTCTCGACAGGGGCTAACTATGGCTACACCTTC
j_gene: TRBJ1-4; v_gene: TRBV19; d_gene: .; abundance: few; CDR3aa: CASSPSSQGNEKLFF; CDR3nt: TGTGCCAGTAGTCCCTCGTCCCAGGGAAATGAAAAACTGTTTTTT
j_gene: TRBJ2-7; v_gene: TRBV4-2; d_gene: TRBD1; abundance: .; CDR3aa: CASSQMDRISSYEQYF; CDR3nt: TGTGCCAGCAGCCAGATGGACAGGATATCTTCCTACGAGCAGTACTTC
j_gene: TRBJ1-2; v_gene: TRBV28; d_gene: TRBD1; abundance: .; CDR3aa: CASNQGAQGYTF; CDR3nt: TGTGCCAGCAACCAGGGGGCGCAGGGCTACACCTTC
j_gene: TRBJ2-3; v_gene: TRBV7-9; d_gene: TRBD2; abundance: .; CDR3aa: CASRPVSGRGTDTQYF; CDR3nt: TGTGCCAGCAGACCAGTAAGCGGGAGGGGCACAGATACGCAGTATTTT